This TCR beta chain was obtained from a study of blood T cell repertoires in COVID-19. Germline CDR1 MGHRA, CDR2 YSYEKL. Trimming removed 3 bases at V and 7 bases at J, with 13 bases between. The CDR3 extends over 14 amino acids. The sample holds a few counts of this clone. Authors' methods: Amplification of reference gene primers provided the estimated nucleated cell counts. This table comes from immunoSEQ multiplex PCR, and its TCRdb copy is limited to in-frame clones, with some not included. The V and J calls and the clone size are those of that table, but D and trimming were determined from the DNA. The profile shows about 360,000 clones, 85% to 90% of them singletons.

This clonotype originated in a human donor in a cohort sampled during active COVID-19. Sequencing input: peripheral blood. The rearrangement links TRBV4-1 to TRBJ1-5; D is unresolved. The CDR3 loop is CASSHPEVRQPQHF. CDR3 sequence (DNA): TGCGCCAGCAGCCATCCAGAGGTTCGACAGCCCCAGCATTTT.